This TCR beta chain was captured by sequencing in a study of CD8 T cell repertoires and HIV-1 epitope variants (TCRdb year 2020). General notes on the study: T cells were stimulated in separate culture wells with each of twenty-five peptides representing autologous and known Gag and Nef epitope variants. Tested epitopes included three Gag epitope families and Nef HW9 and YT9. For 9 to 11 days the cultures were kept in IMDM with gentamicin, and on days 3 and 7 half of the media was changed with IL-2, IL-7 and IL-15 added. Running each culture condition in triplicate, except for one peptide done in duplicate, gave a total of some 80 T cell cultures. Using the EasySep Human T Cell Enrichment Kit, T cells were enriched and then co-cultured with an equal number of autologous T cell-negative cells acting as antigen-presenting cells. The control conditions were a CMV, EBV and flu peptide pool, the Ebola AY9 epitope as a negative control, and a well with no peptide. A 1M T cell aliquot was kept as an uncultured baseline condition, separate from the approximately 80 T cell cultures. General findings and caveats noted by the study authors: Nine antigen-specific TCR beta clonotypes were identified, and roughly 6 of them appeared cross-reactive for autologous or known escape epitope variants. The assay identified only TCR beta chains and indicated proliferation to antigen, not T cell function or cytokine profile. Roughly 5 clonotypes recognized the Nef KF9 family and one clonotype recognized the HW9 family, while no responses to the TAALDMSHF plasma variant were seen.

The EasySep Human CD8+ T Cell Enrichment Kit was used on day 10 to isolate CD8+ T cells from every culture. Spanning cysteine to phenylalanine, the CDR3 consists of 14 amino acids. The retained sequence is limited to the CDR3, 42 bases, with the frame set at the first base. Via the germline V gene, CDR1 is SGDLS and CDR2 YYNGEE. Clipping removes 1 base from V and 4 bases from J, with 3 as the unmatched junction base count. Sequencing of TCR beta CDR3 regions was done on the immunoSEQ platform at survey depth. The QIAamp DNA micro kit was used to extract genomic DNA from every cultured and uncultured CD8+ T cell population. Turning to the authors' computational methods: Any sample with under 5,000 productive reads was excluded, and this exclusion removed about 7% of the 75 cultures stimulated with HIV peptides. Sequences were trimmed to CDR3 by a MANAFEST web app, and nonproductive sequences, CDR3s under 5 amino acids, and sequences not starting with C or ending with F/W were removed. For a clonotype to count as antigen-specific, the clonotype had to expand relative to the no-peptide control in at least 2 of 3 replicates at FDR 0.01, and only within one epitope family. In addition, a specific clonotype needed a frequency at least fivefold higher than in wells stimulated with peptides from other epitope families. The table comes from immuneACCESS by way of TCRdb, which keeps in-frame sequences with V and J called. Part of the clones is missing from these tables; in studies checked, under half for an unresolved V gene and the rest for unknown reasons. For V, J and clone size, that table is used; D and trimming come from the DNA. This sample holds some 1,000 clones; over 55% were observed only once. Around 45% of the sample is taken by the ten largest.

In regard to this clone: It lacks a known antigen. No qualities accompany the bases; no much larger clone lies one base away.

Rearrangement joined TRBV9 to TRBJ2-3; the central 7 bases match TRBD1. The clonotype comes from a male donor with HIV. Specimen: cultured CD8+ T cells derived from PBMCs. The DNA sequence is as follows: TGTGCCAGCAGCGTATCCCAGGGGGCAGATACGCAGTATTTT. This gives the protein CASSVSQGADTQYF.